Listed here are 29 T cell receptor beta chains from one sample, sequenced in a study of shared clonotypes between healthy human individuals. The protocol was immunoSEQ multiplex PCR, while the TCRdb copy is restricted to in-frame clones and leaves out a portion. Of approximately 1.5 million clones in the sample, approximately 98.5% are singletons; the top ten hold 0.36%. The sample taken for sequencing was naive CD4+ T cells sorted from blood. The subset denotes: CD45RA+ positively selected. Receptor source: a man in his thirties or forties in good health.

V gene TRBV11-2 combines with J gene TRBJ2-1; D is possibly TRBD2 (6 bases). Trimming pared 6 bases from V and 0 bases from J, leaving 15 bases between. The CDR3 sequence is 16 residues long. Germline CDR1 SGHAT, CDR2 FQNNGV. DNA for the CDR3: TGTGCCAGCAGAAAACCGGGACTGAGCTCCTACAATGAGCAGTTCTTC. Encoded protein: CASRKPGLSSYNEQFF.

The rearrangement uses TRBV18 and TRBJ2-1; TRBD2 agrees at 10 bases. The germline gives CDR1 KGHSH, CDR2 LQKENI. The CDR3 has 19 residues. V gave up 4 bases and J gave up 3 bases; unmatched junction bases: 15. In DNA form, the CDR3 reads TGTGCCAGCTCACAGGCTAGCGGGAGTTTCCCCGGAGGCTACAATGAGCAGTTCTTC. Translating it yields CASSQASGSFPGGYNEQFF.

A remark on this clone: Different DNA sequences within this sample yield the same CDR3. The gene calls are TRBV6-1 and TRBJ1-2, with D perhaps TRBD1 (6 bases). The CDR3 length is 13 residues. The germline V gene has CDR1 MNHNS and CDR2 SASEGT. With 3 bases removed from V and 8 bases from J, the gap between germline ends came to 13 bases. Written as DNA, the CDR3 is TGTGCCAGCAGTGAGTCAGGGGCAGGGGGCTACACCTTC. It translates to CASSESGAGGYTF.

The chain couples TRBV28 to TRBJ2-7; TRBD1 matches 9 bases. CDR3 length: 14 amino acids. Germline CDR1 MDHEN, CDR2 SYDVKM. The J segment lost 3 bases and the V segment lost 2 bases, leaving 2 bases of the junction unmatched. This CDR3 reads CASSLGGQGYEQYF. CDR3 DNA: TGTGCCAGCAGTTTAGGGGGACAGGGCTACGAGCAGTACTTC. Full variable domain (outside the CDR3, taken from reference TRBV28 and TRBJ2-7): DVKVTQSSRYLVKRTGEKVFLECVQDMDHENMFWYRQDPGLGLRLIYFSYDVKMKEKGDIPEGYSVSREKKERFSLILESASTNQTSMYLCASSLGGQGYEQYFGPGTRLTVT.

The chain has TRBV19 and TRBJ1-4; no reliable D call. CDR1 is LNHDA, CDR2 SQIVND, per germline (reference sequence). Between the trimmed V and J ends, which lost 6 bases and 5 bases, there was a span of 19 bases. The CDR3 covers 16 residues. This CDR3 reads CASSPGLGRGNEKLFF. The CDR3 DNA reads as TGTGCCAGTAGCCCCGGGTTGGGCCGAGGCAATGAAAAACTGTTTTTT.

The V and J genes are TRBV27 and TRBJ2-7; a possible D gene is TRBD2 (6 bases). V was trimmed by 3 bases and J by 4 bases, leaving 19 bases between them. Per germline, CDR1 MNHEY and CDR2 SMNVEV (reference sequence). CDR3 length equals 16 residues. CDR3 sequence: CASSFRLDLIYYEQYF. DNA of the CDR3: TGTGCCAGCAGTTTCAGACTAGACTTAATCTATTACGAGCAGTACTTC.

The chain employs TRBV29-1 and TRBJ2-5, with D possibly matching TRBD1 (6 bases). CDR3 length equals 16 residues. CDR1 and CDR2 (germline): SQVTM, ANQGSEA. V lost 4 bases to trimming and J lost 7 bases, with 25 bases between them. The CDR3 here is CSVGSQGSALVGTQYF. The CDR3 nucleotides are TGCAGCGTTGGGAGCCAGGGGTCAGCGCTCGTGGGGACCCAGTACTTC.

The chain joins TRBV4-3 to TRBJ2-3; the D gene is possibly TRBD1 (8 bases). The CDR3 covers 15 residues. Trimming pared 2 bases from V and 6 bases from J, leaving 15 bases between. The germline V gene has CDR1 LGHNA and CDR2 YSLEER. CDR3 in amino acids: CASSQLADRVDTQYF. As DNA, the CDR3 is TGCGCCAGCAGCCAACTAGCGGACAGGGTGGATACGCAGTATTTT.

J is TRBJ2-4 and V is TRBV10-3; tentative D call: TRBD2 (6 bases). The CDR3 contains 14 residues. V lost 0 bases and J 6 bases, leaving 9 bases between the germline ends. Germline V gene sequence: CDR1 ENHRY, CDR2 SYGVKD. CDR3 sequence reads: CAISESGLTNIQYF. As DNA, the CDR3 is TGTGCCATCAGTGAGTCGGGACTCACAAACATTCAGTACTTC.

V is TRBV21-1 and J is TRBJ1-5; the table names TRBD1, a call not compared with the DNA. TRBV21-1 corresponds to a pseudogene. The CDR3 has 17 residues. Here the CDR3 reads CASSKVPRQGRNQPQHF. The CDR3 nucleotides are TGTGCCAGCAGCAAAGTCCCGAGACAGGGCCGCAATCAGCCCCAGCATTTT.

V usage is TRBV28 and J usage is TRBJ2-7; D remains ambiguous. The germline CDR1 and CDR2 sequences are MDHEN and SYDVKM. The ends were cut back, 7 bases at V and 1 base at J, with 11 bases in the middle. The CDR3 sequence is 13 residues long. The DNA of the CDR3 is TGTGCCAGCACGGCAGGTTCGTCCTACGAGCAGTACTTC. The encoded protein is CASTAGSSYEQYF.

The chain employs TRBV7-9 and TRBJ2-1, with TRBD2 matching over 9 bases. Germline CDR1 reads SEHNR; CDR2 reads FQNEAQ (reference sequence). J gave up 0 bases and V 4 bases, and 10 bases lay outside the gene matches. The CDR3 contains 18 residues. The CDR3 region has the DNA TGTGCCAGCAGCTCCTTAGCGGGGGACAAGAGCTCCTACAATGAGCAGTTCTTC. Protein product: CASSSLAGDKSSYNEQFF.

The chain joins TRBV27 to TRBJ2-5; possibly TRBD1 or TRBD2 for D (6 bases each). Germline V gene sequence: CDR1 MNHEY, CDR2 SMNVEV (reference sequence). V was shortened by 7 bases and J by 7 bases, with 16 bases between the two germline ends. This CDR3 has 13 amino acids. CDR3 protein: CASTGQPEGTQYF. The CDR3 coding sequence is TGTGCCAGCACCGGACAGCCGGAGGGGACCCAGTACTTC.

This clone was observed once. This rearrangement joins TRBV5-1 to TRBJ1-2; no firm D call. The V gene lost 4 bases and the J gene lost 2 bases, with 9 bases spanning the gap. The CDR3 covers 13 residues. Germline lookup yields CDR1 SGHRS and CDR2 YFSETQ. CDR3 region: CASSPRTNYGYTF. The CDR3 coding sequence is TGCGCCAGCAGCCCCCGGACCAACTATGGCTACACCTTC.

The chain combines TRBV4-3 with TRBJ2-3; the match to TRBD2 covers 11 bases. CDR1 LGHNA and CDR2 YSLEER come from the germline V gene. V shed 5 bases, J shed 4 bases, and the junction held 8 bases outside the gene matches. The CDR3 sequence is 16 residues long. CDR3 in DNA: TGCGCCAGCAGCAAAAGACTAGCGGGAATGTCAGATACGCAGTATTTT. It is translated as CASSKRLAGMSDTQYF.

The chain joins TRBV5-1 to TRBJ2-1; 8 bases are a match to TRBD2. Trimming cost V 4 bases and J 6 bases; bases outside gene matches: 12. Germline V gene sequence: CDR1 SGHRS, CDR2 YFSETQ. This CDR3 spans 16 amino acids. CDR3 protein: CASSVARRTSSNEQFF. The DNA for the CDR3 is TGCGCCAGCAGCGTCGCCCGAAGGACTAGCAGCAATGAGCAGTTCTTC.

This clone came up once. The CDR3 reads CASSLSLAGDEQYF. In DNA, the CDR3 is TGCGCCAGCAGCTTGTCGCTAGCGGGAGACGAGCAGTACTTC. The rearrangement joins TRBV5-1 to TRBJ2-7, with 10 nucleotides matching TRBD2. Germline values: CDR1 SGHRS, CDR2 YFSETQ. The junction had 3 bases not matched to a gene; V was cut back by 1 base and J by 5 bases. The CDR3 has 14 residues.

The chain links TRBV2 to TRBJ2-2, with D maybe TRBD1 (6 bases). The CDR3 has 14 residues. V was clipped by 6 bases and J by 5 bases, with 13 bases between them. The germline V gene encodes CDR1 SNHLY and CDR2 FYNNEI. For the CDR3, the DNA is TGTGCCAGCAGGCAACAGGGTTTGACCGGGGAGCTGTTTTTT. This encodes CASRQQGLTGELFF.

The chain couples TRBV7-9 to TRBJ1-1; D remains ambiguous. Germline V CDR1 and CDR2: SEHNR, FQNEAQ (reference sequence). CDR3 length: 14 residues. V dropped 6 bases and J dropped 4 bases, with 15 bases sitting between them. CDR3 amino acids: CASSLPRGGTEAFF. As DNA, the CDR3 is TGTGCCAGCAGTCTACCCCGGGGTGGCACTGAAGCTTTCTTT.

This chain connects TRBV28 to TRBJ1-5; D perhaps matches TRBD1 (5 bases). V lost 4 bases and J 9 bases, leaving 19 bases between the germline ends. CDR1 MDHEN and CDR2 SYDVKM come from the germline V gene. The CDR3 sequence is 15 residues long. This chain's CDR3 is CASSSPTAQLGPQHF. In DNA, the CDR3 is TGTGCCAGCAGTTCACCGACAGCTCAGCTAGGGCCCCAGCATTTT.

V and J are TRBV15 and TRBJ2-7; D possibly corresponds to TRBD1 (5 bases). The CDR3 spans 15 residues. Trimming removed 2 bases at V and 2 bases at J, with 13 bases between. Germline V gives CDR1 LNHNV, CDR2 YYDKDF (reference sequence). DNA for the CDR3: TGTGCCACCAGCAGACTACAGGACGCGCCCTACGAGCAGTACTTC. It is translated as CATSRLQDAPYEQYF.

Comments on this clone: At the DNA level, this CDR3 is encoded by other sequences in the same sample as well. CDR3 region: CASSLLGPTSYEQYF. The CDR3 DNA reads as TGTGCCAGCAGCCTACTGGGGCCGACTTCCTACGAGCAGTACTTC. The chain couples TRBV27 to TRBJ2-7; D is perhaps TRBD1 (5 bases). Per the germline V gene, CDR1 is MNHEY and CDR2 is SMNVEV (reference sequence). V lost 6 bases to trimming and J lost 1 base, with 16 bases between them. There are 15 residues in the CDR3.

The J gene is TRBJ1-1, the V gene TRBV6-4, with 8 bases lining up with TRBD1. Trimming cost V 0 bases and J 5 bases; bases outside gene matches: 8. CDR3 length: 16 residues. Looked up from germline, CDR1 is MRHNA and CDR2 is SNTAGT. CDR3 DNA: TGTGCCAGCAGTGACTCGGGAGACAGGGGTTTGACTGAAGCTTTCTTT. This gives the protein CASSDSGDRGLTEAFF.

This sequence joins TRBV5-1 and TRBJ1-2, with 9 nucleotides matching TRBD1. The CDR3 length is 14 residues. Germline CDR1 reads SGHRS; CDR2 reads YFSETQ. V lost 0 bases and J lost 8; bases outside the gene matches: 5. CDR3 residues: CASSLAGQGVGYTF. The DNA for the CDR3 is TGCGCCAGCAGCTTGGCGGGACAGGGAGTAGGCTACACCTTC.

The chain combines TRBV5-4 with TRBJ1-2; 10 nucleotides align to TRBD1. This CDR3 has 14 residues. Germline CDR1 and CDR2: SGHNT and YYREEE (reference sequence). The V gene end was trimmed by 4 bases and the J gene end by 4 bases; junction bases not matched to a gene: 4. The chain's CDR3 is CASSHGTGVYGYTF. DNA of the CDR3: TGTGCCAGCAGCCACGGGACAGGGGTCTATGGCTACACCTTC.

Of note for this clone: Other DNA sequences in the same sample also yield this CDR3. The rearrangement joins TRBV9 to TRBJ2-2; 8 bases map to TRBD2. This CDR3 region has 16 residues. V lost 3 bases, J lost 0 bases, and 4 bases stayed unmatched. CDR1 is SGDLS, CDR2 YYNGEE, per germline. The CDR3 loop is CASSATSGPNTGELFF. In DNA, the CDR3 is TGTGCCAGCAGCGCCACTAGCGGCCCGAACACCGGGGAGCTGTTTTTT.

The chain joins TRBV11-2 to TRBJ2-7, with a tentative D call TRBD2 (5 bases). Germline V gives CDR1 SGHAT, CDR2 FQNNGV. CDR3 length equals 14 residues. The germline V and J ends were trimmed by 1 base and 6 bases, with 13 bases remaining between them. CDR3 coding DNA: TGTGCCAGCAGCTTAGTTTCCAGCGGAGCCGAGCAGTACTTC. It specifies CASSLVSSGAEQYF.

V and J are TRBV7-6 and TRBJ2-1; the match to TRBD1 covers 8 bases. V shed 1 base and J 4 bases; nucleotides not matched to a gene: 6. Germline V gene data show CDR1 as SGHVS and CDR2 as FNYEAQ. This CDR3 has 16 residues. Here the CDR3 DNA reads TGTGCCAGCAGCTTAGGTCCGACAGGGGTTTACAATGAGCAGTTCTTC. This encodes CASSLGPTGVYNEQFF.

The chain employs TRBV5-5 and TRBJ2-1; 10 nucleotides line up with TRBD1. This CDR3 has 15 amino acids. Germline V gene data show CDR1 as SGHKS and CDR2 as YYEKEE (reference sequence). J lost 5 bases, V lost 3 bases, and 5 bases had no gene match. CDR3 residues: CASSSGQGSHNEQFF. DNA for the CDR3: TGTGCCAGCAGCTCGGGACAGGGGTCCCACAATGAGCAGTTCTTC.